What follows describes a single T cell receptor beta chain. Its cognate antigen is unknown. Some clones are missing from TCRdb's copy, which holds only in-frame ones; the method was immunoSEQ multiplex PCR. Of more than 1,500 clones listed, approximately 21% are singletons. The trim removed 3 bases at V and 3 bases at J, leaving 3 bases unmatched. The CDR3 is made up of 17 amino acids. Germline V gene lookup returns CDR1 LNHDA and CDR2 SQIVND (reference sequence). The data were obtained in a study of T cells in localized non-small cell lung cancer. Whole-study results and caveats: Tumor samples were not multi-region, leaving intratumor heterogeneity unexcluded. Median roughly 57 top-100 tumor clones were shared with paired adjacent lung. Those with higher blood T cell density had longer overall survival. Tumor trailed uninvolved adjacent lung in T cell clonality, which peaked there.

J is TRBJ2-6 and V is TRBV19, with 12 bases lining up with TRBD1. Source: normal lung tissue next to the tumor, taken before any cancer treatment. This receptor was obtained from an older male donor with stage III squamous cell lung carcinoma. DNA for the CDR3: TGTGCCAGTAGTATGGGACAGGGGGCCGATGGGGCCAACGTCCTGACTTTC. Protein sequence: CASSMGQGADGANVLTF.